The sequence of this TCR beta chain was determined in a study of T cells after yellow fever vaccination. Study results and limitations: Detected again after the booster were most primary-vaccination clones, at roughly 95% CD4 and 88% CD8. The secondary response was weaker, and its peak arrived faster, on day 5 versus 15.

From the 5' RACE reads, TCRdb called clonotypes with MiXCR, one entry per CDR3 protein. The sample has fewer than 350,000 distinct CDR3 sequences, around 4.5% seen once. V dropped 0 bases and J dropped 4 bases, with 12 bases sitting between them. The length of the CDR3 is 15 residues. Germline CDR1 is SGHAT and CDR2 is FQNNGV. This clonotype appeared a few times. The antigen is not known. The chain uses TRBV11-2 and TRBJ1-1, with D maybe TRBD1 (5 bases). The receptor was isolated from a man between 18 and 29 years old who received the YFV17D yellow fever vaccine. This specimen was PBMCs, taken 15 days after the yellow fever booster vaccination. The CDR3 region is CASSLESGGITEAFF. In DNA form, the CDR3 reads TGTGCCAGCAGCTTAGAATCCGGGGGGATCACTGAAGCTTTCTTT.